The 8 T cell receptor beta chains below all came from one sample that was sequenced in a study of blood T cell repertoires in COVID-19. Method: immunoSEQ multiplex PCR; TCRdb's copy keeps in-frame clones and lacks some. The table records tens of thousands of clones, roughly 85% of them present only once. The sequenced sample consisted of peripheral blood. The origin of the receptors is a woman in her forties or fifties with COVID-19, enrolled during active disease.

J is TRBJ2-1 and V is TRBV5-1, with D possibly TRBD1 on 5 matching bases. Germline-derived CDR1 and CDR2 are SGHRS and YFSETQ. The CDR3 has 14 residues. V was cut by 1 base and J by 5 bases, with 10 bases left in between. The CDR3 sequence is CASSLSPGNNEQFF. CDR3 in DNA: TGCGCCAGCAGCTTGTCCCCAGGGAACAATGAGCAGTTCTTC.

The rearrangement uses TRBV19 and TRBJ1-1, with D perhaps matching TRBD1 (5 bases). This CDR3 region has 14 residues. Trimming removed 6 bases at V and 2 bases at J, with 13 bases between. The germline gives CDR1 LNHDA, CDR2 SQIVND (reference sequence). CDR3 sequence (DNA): TGTGCCAGTAGATTAGAGACAGCCAACACTGAAGCTTTCTTT. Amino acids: CASRLETANTEAFF.

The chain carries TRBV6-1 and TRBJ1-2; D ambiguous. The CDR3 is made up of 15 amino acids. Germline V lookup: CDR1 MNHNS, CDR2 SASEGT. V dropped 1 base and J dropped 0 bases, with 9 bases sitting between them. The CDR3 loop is CASSEVPLANYGYTF. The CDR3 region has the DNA TGTGCCAGCAGTGAAGTCCCGTTAGCTAACTATGGCTACACCTTC.

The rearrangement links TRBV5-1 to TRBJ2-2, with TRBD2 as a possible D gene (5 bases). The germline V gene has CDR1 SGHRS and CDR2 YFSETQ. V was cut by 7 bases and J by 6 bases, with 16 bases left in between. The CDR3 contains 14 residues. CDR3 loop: CASSDEGRPGELFF. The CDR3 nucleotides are TGCGCCAGCTCCGACGAGGGTAGGCCCGGGGAGCTGTTTTTT.

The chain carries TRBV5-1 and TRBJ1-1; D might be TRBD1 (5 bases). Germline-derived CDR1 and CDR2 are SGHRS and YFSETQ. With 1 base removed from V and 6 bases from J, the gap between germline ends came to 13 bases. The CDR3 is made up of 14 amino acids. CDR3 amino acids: CASSLSGVRSEAFF. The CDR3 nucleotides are TGCGCCAGCAGCTTGTCGGGGGTACGCTCTGAAGCTTTCTTT.

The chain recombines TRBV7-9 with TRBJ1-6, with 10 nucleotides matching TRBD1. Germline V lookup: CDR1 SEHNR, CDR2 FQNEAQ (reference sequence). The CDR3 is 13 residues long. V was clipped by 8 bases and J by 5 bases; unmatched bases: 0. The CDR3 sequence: CASGQGDNSPLHF. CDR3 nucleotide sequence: TGTGCCAGCGGACAGGGGGATAATTCACCCCTCCACTTT. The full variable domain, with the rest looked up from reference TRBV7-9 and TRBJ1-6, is DTGVSQNPRHKITKRGQNVTFRCDPISEHNRLYWYRQTLGQGPEFLTYFQNEAQLEKSRLLSDRFSAERPKGSFSTLEIQRTEQGDSAMYLCASGQGDNSPLHFGNGTRLTVT.

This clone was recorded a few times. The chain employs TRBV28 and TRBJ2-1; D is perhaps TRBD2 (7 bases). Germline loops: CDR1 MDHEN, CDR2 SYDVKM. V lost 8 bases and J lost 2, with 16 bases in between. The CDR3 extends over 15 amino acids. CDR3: CASGGRGQAYNEQFF. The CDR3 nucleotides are TGTGCCAGCGGTGGGCGGGGGCAAGCCTACAATGAGCAGTTCTTC.

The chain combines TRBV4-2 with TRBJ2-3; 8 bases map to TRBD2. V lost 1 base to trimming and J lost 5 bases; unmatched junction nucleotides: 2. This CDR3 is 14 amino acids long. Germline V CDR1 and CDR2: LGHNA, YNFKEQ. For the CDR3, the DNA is TGTGCCAGCAGCCAAGTCCTAGCGGGAGATACGCAGTATTTT. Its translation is CASSQVLAGDTQYF.